The rows below give T cell receptor beta chains drawn from one sample of a study of PD-1 blockade in classical Hodgkin lymphoma. The table came from immunoSEQ multiplex PCR; TCRdb's copy has only in-frame clones and leaves some out. The table has some 90,000 clones, just under 80% seen once; the top ten hold over 7.5%. The sample here was peripheral blood mononuclear cells (PBMCs), taken before the fourth cycle of nivolumab. The origin of the receptors is a human donor with classical Hodgkin lymphoma. The CDR3 runs from the conserved cysteine through the conserved F or W.

v_call	j_call	cdr3_aa
TRBV5-1	TRBJ2-7	CASSQQGTGEQYF
TRBV7-9	TRBJ1-3	CASSLGGILLGNTIYF
TRBV6-5	TRBJ2-7	CASSYVGGGSYEQYF
TRBV28	TRBJ1-2	CASSLWVPYGYTF
TRBV5-6	TRBJ2-1	CASSLRAGDLYNEQFF
TRBV7-2	TRBJ2-1	CASSPASGSYNEQFF
TRBV7-9	TRBJ2-1	CASSHLRGNEQFF
TRBV5-6	TRBJ2-3	CASSLIWSVVDTQYF
TRBV2	TRBJ2-3	CASSEGGGRASDTQYF
TRBV5-1	TRBJ2-7	CASSLVVGSYEQYF
TRBV18	TRBJ2-7	CASSPWREGYEQYF
TRBV6-5	TRBJ1-1	CASSSYTGRAFF
TRBV28	TRBJ2-3	CASSFSSTDTQYF
TRBV19	TRBJ1-5	CASSFLQGESNQPQHF
TRBV5-4	TRBJ2-3	CASRGQAADTQYF
TRBV6-5	TRBJ2-7	CASSYSGWEQYF
TRBV6-1	TRBJ2-1	CASSEEYAQSQFF
TRBV29-1	TRBJ1-2	CSVGTGLNYGYTF
TRBV7-3	TRBJ2-3	CASSLIPQTGSTDTQYF
TRBV9	TRBJ1-2	CASSVGGQGLFGYTF
TRBV5-6	TRBJ1-2	CASSFAAYGYTF